Detailed here is one TCR beta chain. What it binds is not known. This sample was included in a study of response to subunit inactivated influenza vaccine. Trimming took 1 base from V and 12 from J, leaving 10 bases between them. Germline CDR1 is DFQATT and CDR2 is SNEGSKA (reference sequence). There are 12 residues in the CDR3. TCRdb reanalysed the RT-PCR reads using MiXCR and keeps one entry per CDR3 protein. Of 630,000 or so distinct CDR3 sequences listed, around 14% are singletons. Study-level results: Each seasonal flu vaccination may recruit only limited new T cells, authors suggested.

The clonotype was recovered from a man aged 50 to 60 who received an inactivated influenza vaccine. This sequence joins TRBV20-1 and TRBJ1-6; no definite D call. Sequenced material: PBMCs from blood, taken roughly 12 days after vaccination. CDR3 loop: CSARGMAGPLHF. CDR3 bases: TGCAGTGCTAGAGGGATGGCGGGACCCCTCCACTTT.